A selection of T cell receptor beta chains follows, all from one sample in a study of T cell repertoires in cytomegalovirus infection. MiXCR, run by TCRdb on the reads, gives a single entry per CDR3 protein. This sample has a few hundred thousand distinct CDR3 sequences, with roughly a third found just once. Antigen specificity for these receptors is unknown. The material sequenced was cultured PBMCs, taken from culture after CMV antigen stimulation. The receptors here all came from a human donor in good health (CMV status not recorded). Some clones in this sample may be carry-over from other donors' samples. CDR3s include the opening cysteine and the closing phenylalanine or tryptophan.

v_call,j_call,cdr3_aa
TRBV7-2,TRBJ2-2,CASSLFSAPNTGELFF
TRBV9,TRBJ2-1,CASSVYTGAYNEQFF
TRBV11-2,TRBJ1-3,CASSASGTGNTIYF
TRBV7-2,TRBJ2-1,CASSLPGGSSYNEQFF
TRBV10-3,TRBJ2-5,CAISPRTEETQYF
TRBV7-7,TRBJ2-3,CASSLTGGSQDTQYF
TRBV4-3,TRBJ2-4,CASSPGLAGLAKNIQYF
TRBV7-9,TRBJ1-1,CASSPNTGRQSAFF
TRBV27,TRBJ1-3,CASSTLGTNTIYF
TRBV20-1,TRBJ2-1,CSARQFLEQFF
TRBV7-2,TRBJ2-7,CASSLSSALPTYEQYF